This T cell receptor beta chain was documented in a study of OX40 agonist ivuxolimab in advanced cancers. Background on the study: As their treatment, patients were administered ivuxolimab, an agonistic anti-OX40 (CD134) antibody. A mean age of roughly 60 years, range about 20 to 85, was recorded, and over 65% were male. Broader study findings: By week 6 at 0.1 to 3.0 mg/kg, blood CD4+ and CD8+ T cells had expanded clonally. Among the lowest levels of clonal expansion were found in partial responders at 0.1-3.0 mg/kg.

Note on this clone: Antigen unknown.

Looked up from germline, CDR1 is SEHNR and CDR2 is FQNEAQ (reference sequence). The V and J ends lost 0 bases and 9 bases respectively, with 10 bases between them. This CDR3 region has 13 residues. Clones were read by immunoSEQ multiplex PCR, and TCRdb kept only the in-frame ones, dropping some. The top ten hold roughly 27% of the sample, which has 6,500 or so clones, around 79% seen once. The chain uses TRBV7-9 and TRBJ2-3; no firm D call. The clonotype comes from an adult with an advanced solid tumor such as melanoma, head and neck, liver or kidney cancer. The sequencing here drew on CD4+ or CD8+ T cells sorted from blood, taken in a trial of the OX40 agonist ivuxolimab. The CDR3 bases are TGTGCCAGCAGCTTAGCGCACGAGTTCACGCAGTATTTT. It specifies CASSLAHEFTQYF. The variable domain in full, with the rest retrieved from reference TRBV7-9 and TRBJ2-3, is DTGVSQNPRHKITKRGQNVTFRCDPISEHNRLYWYRQTLGQGPEFLTYFQNEAQLEKSRLLSDRFSAERPKGSFSTLEIQRTEQGDSAMYLCASSLAHEFTQYFGPGTRLTVL.